Presented here are 21 T cell receptor beta chains from one specimen sequenced in a study of T cells in Graves' hyperthyroidism and ophthalmopathy. TCR beta CDR3 sequences were amplified from RNA transcripts. Carried out on the TCR CDR3, a first-round RT-PCR used the HTBI primer set. TCRdb reprocessed the multiplex PCR reads via MiXCR and lists one record per CDR3 protein. This table has about 480,000 distinct CDR3 sequences, around 15% appearing once. Material for sequencing was blood. The receptor set was obtained from a woman younger than 35 with Graves' hyperthyroidism.

This clonotype occurred many times. The CDR3 DNA reads TGTGCCAGCAGCCCTCGACAGGAGTCTGAAGCTTTCTTT. Protein: CASSPRQESEAFF. The chain couples TRBV11-2 to TRBJ1-1; perhaps TRBD1 as D (6 bases). V was pared by 5 bases and J by 6 bases, with 13 bases between. CDR1 SGHAT and CDR2 FQNNGV come from the germline V gene. The CDR3 loop spans 13 amino acids.

This clonotype came up many times. CDR3 in amino acids: CAIRDSMNTEAFF. CDR3 bases: TGTGCCATCAGGGACAGCATGAACACTGAAGCTTTCTTT. V and J are TRBV10-3 and TRBJ1-1, with D perhaps TRBD1 (6 bases). Trimming took off 6 bases at V and 0 bases at J, with 8 bases between the two ends. Germline V lookup: CDR1 ENHRY, CDR2 SYGVKD. The CDR3 extends over 13 amino acids.

This clonotype was picked up many times. CDR3 coding DNA: TGCAGCGTTGGGGACAGGGGAATCACAGATACGCAGTATTTT. Translation: CSVGDRGITDTQYF. V usage is TRBV29-1 and J usage is TRBJ2-3; 10 bases are a match to TRBD1. The V segment lost 4 bases and the J segment 2 bases; nucleotides outside the gene matches: 3. The CDR3 length is 14 residues. The germline V gene encodes CDR1 SQVTM and CDR2 ANQGSEA.

This clonotype was counted at least ten times. The chain combines TRBV20-1 with TRBJ2-1, with 7 positions matching TRBD2. The CDR3 contains 14 residues. With 5 bases clipped from V and 6 bases from J, the junction kept 10 bases outside the gene matches. Germline CDR1 is DFQATT and CDR2 is SNEGSKA (reference sequence). DNA for the CDR3: TGCAGTGCTGGTAGGCGGGAGAGGGGCAATGAGCAGTTCTTC. Amino acid sequence: CSAGRRERGNEQFF.

J is TRBJ2-3 and V is TRBV7-3; a weak D match, TRBD2 (6 bases). The CDR3 consists of 15 residues. V lost 3 bases and J 4 bases, leaving 14 bases between the germline ends. CDR1 is SGHTA, CDR2 FQGTGA, per germline. The CDR3: CASSFDGGVADTQYF. DNA for the CDR3: TGTGCCAGCAGCTTTGACGGCGGGGTCGCAGATACGCAGTATTTT.

The chain couples TRBV29-1 to TRBJ1-3; D is undetermined. This CDR3 is built from 13 residues. V was pared by 4 bases and J by 8 bases, with 15 bases between. Germline V gene data show CDR1 as SQVTM and CDR2 as ANQGSEA. CDR3 nucleotide sequence: TGCAGCGTTGGCCCCACGCACGGGGACACCATATATTTT. Amino acid sequence: CSVGPTHGDTIYF. The whole variable domain, remainder taken from reference TRBV29-1 and TRBJ1-3, is SAVISQKPSRDICQRGTSLTIQCQVDSQVTMMFWYRQQPGQSLTLIATANQGSEATYESGFVIDKFPISRPNLTFSTLTVSNMSPEDSSIYLCSVGPTHGDTIYFGEGSWLTVV.

This clonotype has only a few counts. The CDR3 spells CASPRRNGETQYF. CDR3 sequence (DNA): TGTGCTAGCCCTCGGAGGAATGGGGAGACCCAGTACTTC. The chain couples TRBV12-5 to TRBJ2-5, with D possibly TRBD2 on 5 matching bases. The germline gives CDR1 LGHNT, CDR2 FRNRAP. Trimming cost V 9 bases and J 5 bases, with 16 bases left between them. This CDR3 contains 13 residues.

This clonotype was detected many times. The rearrangement links TRBV6-2 or TRBV6-3 to TRBJ2-7; 12 bases map to TRBD2. The CDR3 is 13 residues long. Germline-derived CDR1 and CDR2 are MNHEY and SVGEGT. The V and J ends lost 6 bases and 7 bases, in that order; junction bases with no gene match: 4. The CDR3 DNA is TGTGCCAGCAGGCCTGGACTAGCGGGGGAGCAGTACGTC. The encoded protein is CASRPGLAGEQYV.

A remark on this clonotype: A much bigger clone sits one base away, suggesting this may be a read error. The chain's CDR3 is CAVRDSNAGELFF. The CDR3 region has the DNA TGTGCCGTCCGGGACTCAAACGCCGGGGAGCTGTTTTTT. The rearrangement uses TRBV10-3 and TRBJ2-2, with D perhaps TRBD2 (6 bases). The CDR3 has 13 residues. Trimming pared 11 bases from V and 6 bases from J, leaving 16 bases between. Germline V gives CDR1 ENHRY, CDR2 SYGVKD.

The table lists this clonotype with many counts. The rearrangement links TRBV7-6 to TRBJ1-5; D is uncertain. Trimming left V 7 bases short and J 12 bases short, with 16 bases between. Germline V gene sequence: CDR1 SGHVS, CDR2 FNYEAQ. CDR3 length: 12 amino acids. The CDR3: CASTFPTGSQHF. CDR3 DNA sequence: TGTGCCAGCACCTTCCCAACGGGGAGCCAGCATTTT.

This clonotype was seen repeatedly, ten times or more. The V and J genes are TRBV18 and TRBJ2-7; TRBD1 aligns across 7 bases. V lost 3 bases and J lost 5; bases outside the gene matches: 1. Germline V gene lookup returns CDR1 KGHSH and CDR2 LQKENI. CDR3 length: 12 residues. DNA for the CDR3: TGTGCCAGCTCACCGACAGGGAACGAGCAGTACGTC. This gives the protein CASSPTGNEQYV.

The V and J genes are TRBV10-3 and TRBJ2-7; the match to TRBD2 covers 12 bases. V lost 6 bases to trimming and J lost 4 bases; unmatched junction nucleotides: 7. The germline gives CDR1 ENHRY, CDR2 SYGVKD. CDR3 length: 15 amino acids. In nucleotides, the CDR3 is TGTGCCATCAGAACAGGACTAGCGGGATCGTACGAGCAGTACGTC. Translating gives CAIRTGLAGSYEQYV.

The chain couples TRBV4-1 to TRBJ2-7; a weak D match, TRBD1 (6 bases). This CDR3 is built from 17 residues. The ends were cut back, 1 base at V and 1 base at J, with 17 bases in the middle. Per germline, CDR1 MGHRA and CDR2 YSYEKL. The CDR3 DNA reads as TGCGCCAGCAGCCAAGCACCCGGGACATTAAGTTCCTACGAGCAGTACTTC. Its protein product is CASSQAPGTLSSYEQYF.

This clonotype was picked up a small number of times. CDR3 DNA sequence: TGTGCCAGCAGTTTTTTCTCCCCGACAGGGGTAAACACTGAAGCTTTCTTT. The encoded protein is CASSFFSPTGVNTEAFF. The chain carries TRBV6-2 or TRBV6-3 and TRBJ1-1, with 8 bases that match TRBD1. CDR1 and CDR2 from the germline V gene are MNHEY and SVGEGT. The CDR3 totals 17 residues. J was trimmed by 2 bases and V by 4 bases; bases with no gene match: 12.

The sample holds a few counts of this clonotype. The CDR3 reads CASSPGTGLVGANVLTF. In DNA, the CDR3 is TGTGCCAGCAGCCCCGGGACAGGGCTTGTGGGGGCCAACGTCCTGACTTTC. The chain recombines TRBV3-1 with TRBJ2-6; 9 bases fit TRBD1. The germline CDR1 and CDR2 sequences are LGHDT and YNNKEL (reference sequence). The ends lost 4 bases at V and 4 bases at J; junction bases unmatched: 8. The CDR3 is 17 residues long. Complete variable domain (other parts from reference TRBV3-1 and TRBJ2-6): DTAVSQTPKYLVTQMGNDKSIKCEQNLGHDTMYWYKQDSKKFLKIMFSYNNKELIINETVPNRFSPKSPDKAHLNLHINSLELGDSAVYFCASSPGTGLVGANVLTFGAGSRLTVL.

In its sample, this clonotype was seen many times. The chain employs TRBV11-2 and TRBJ2-1, with TRBD2 matching 7 bases. J gave up 4 bases and V 7 bases, and 7 bases lay outside the gene matches. This CDR3 has 14 residues. Germline loops: CDR1 SGHAT, CDR2 FQNNGV. The CDR3 coding sequence is TGTGCCAGCACCCGGGGGGTGTCTTACAATGAGCAGTTCTTC. The encoded protein is CASTRGVSYNEQFF.

This clonotype was detected ten times or more. The chain is built from TRBV12-3 or TRBV12-4 and TRBJ2-1; D is uncertain. The CDR3 spans 16 residues. V gave up 5 bases and J gave up 0 bases, with 14 bases separating them. CDR3 coding DNA: TGTGCCAGCAGTCCGATCAGTTTAAGCTCCTACAATGAGCAGTTCTTC. Its protein is CASSPISLSSYNEQFF.

The gene calls are TRBV6-4 and TRBJ1-5; 9 nucleotides line up with TRBD1. CDR1 and CDR2 (germline): MRHNA, SNTAGT. The CDR3 is 16 residues long. Trimming removed 6 bases from V and 6 bases from J; junction bases left unmatched: 12. The CDR3 nucleotides read TGTGCCAGCAGAACACCCACAGGGGGCGGGAGTCAGCCCCAGCATTTT. Its translation is CASRTPTGGGSQPQHF.

The DNA of the CDR3 is TGTGCCAGCAGTTGCGGTGGGAGTTTCCTCGATGAGCAGTTCTTC. Protein: CASSCGGSFLDEQFF. The V gene is TRBV12-3 or TRBV12-4, the J gene TRBJ2-1; a possible D gene is TRBD2 (5 bases). The CDR3 is 15 amino acids. The V end was cut by 4 bases, the J end by 8 bases, with 18 bases between.

This chain links TRBV10-1 with TRBJ1-1, with a tentative D call TRBD1 (6 bases). The CDR3 runs 15 residues. The germline CDR1 and CDR2 sequences are WNHNN and SYGVQD (reference sequence). Trimming stripped 7 bases from V and 3 bases from J, with 18 bases between. CDR3 sequence reads: CASKRGGPWDTEAFF. The CDR3, as DNA: TGCGCCAGCAAGCGGGGGGGGCCCTGGGACACTGAAGCTTTCTTT.

At least ten counts were recorded for this clonotype. V and J are TRBV12-3 or TRBV12-4 and TRBJ1-6; tentatively, D is TRBD1 (6 bases). This CDR3 spans 17 amino acids. The V and J ends lost 7 bases and 2 bases respectively, with 18 bases between them. The CDR3 sequence: CASTFRGSGAYNSPLHF. The CDR3 DNA reads TGTGCCAGCACCTTCAGGGGTAGCGGAGCCTATAATTCACCCCTCCACTTT.